This TCR beta chain was obtained from a study of shared clonotypes between healthy human individuals. The authors ran the assay at deep level. This table comes from immunoSEQ multiplex PCR, and its TCRdb copy is limited to in-frame clones, with some not included. This sample has just over 2,000,000 clones; about 95% occur once, and the top ten carry around 0.13%. There are 14 residues in the CDR3. From germline, CDR1 is SGDLS and CDR2 YYNGEE. Trimming took 3 bases from V and 7 from J, leaving 11 bases between them. This clone was observed once. The antigen is undetermined. Study results and limitations: Across subsets, estimated richness was generally greater for naive than for memory populations.

The V call is TRBV9, the J call TRBJ1-6; D ambiguous. The source material was naive CD4+ T cells sorted from blood. The subset denotes: CD45RA+ positively selected. The sequence was collected from a man aged 18 to 30 in good health. The DNA for the CDR3 is TGTGCCAGCAGCGCCCAGGTGGGCAATTCACCCCTCCACTTT. It codes for CASSAQVGNSPLHF. Full variable domain (rest looked up from reference TRBV9 and TRBJ1-6): DSGVTQTPKHLITATGQRVTLRCSPRSGDLSVYWYQQSLDQGLQFLIQYYNGEERAKGNILERFSAQQFPDLHSELNLSSLELGDSALYFCASSAQVGNSPLHFGNGTRLTVT.